In its sample, the clone carrying this T cell receptor beta chain was seen many times. This sample was taken from a study of early T cells in non-severe SARS-CoV-2 infection. Looking at the study overall: The input, bulk RNA from unsorted whole blood, was sequenced, and chains were unpaired.

Individually, cDNA molecules had unique molecular identifiers attached to them. TCRdb re-analysed the 5' RACE reads in MiXCR, keeping a single row per CDR3 protein. The table lists about 30,000 distinct CDR3 sequences, around 4% of them singletons. Trimming removed 5 bases from V and 7 bases from J, with 14 bases in between. In germline, CDR1 is SEHNR, CDR2 FQNEAQ (reference sequence). This CDR3 is 13 amino acids long. The sample consisted of whole blood. The TCR originated in an adult who was a healthcare worker with PCR-confirmed SARS-CoV-2 infection or an uninfected control (not recorded which). V is TRBV7-9 and J is TRBJ1-1; no clear D. CDR3 amino acids: CASSLPGEIEAFF. The CDR3 nucleotides read TGTGCCAGCAGCCTCCCTGGGGAGATTGAAGCTTTCTTT.